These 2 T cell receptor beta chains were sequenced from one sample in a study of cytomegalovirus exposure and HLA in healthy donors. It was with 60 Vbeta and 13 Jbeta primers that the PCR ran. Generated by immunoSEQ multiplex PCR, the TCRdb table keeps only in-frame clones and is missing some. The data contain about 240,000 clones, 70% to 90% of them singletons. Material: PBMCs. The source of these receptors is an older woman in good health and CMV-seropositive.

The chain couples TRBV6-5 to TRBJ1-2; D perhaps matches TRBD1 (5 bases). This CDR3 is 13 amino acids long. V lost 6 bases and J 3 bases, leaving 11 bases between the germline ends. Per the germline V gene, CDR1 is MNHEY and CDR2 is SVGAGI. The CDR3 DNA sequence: TGTGCCAGCAGATCCGGGACTGACTATGGCTACACCTTC. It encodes CASRSGTDYGYTF.

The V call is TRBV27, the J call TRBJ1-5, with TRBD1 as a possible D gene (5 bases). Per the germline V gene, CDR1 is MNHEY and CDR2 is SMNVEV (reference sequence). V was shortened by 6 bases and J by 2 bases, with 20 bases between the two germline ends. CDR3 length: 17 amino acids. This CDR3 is CASRIRGIQEGNQPQHF. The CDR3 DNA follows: TGTGCCAGCAGGATTCGTGGTATACAGGAAGGCAATCAGCCCCAGCATTTT.